This T cell receptor beta chain was recovered during a study of beta chain features in type 1 diabetes. Whole-study results and caveats: Type 1 diabetes patients had TCRB CDR3s that were shorter (moderately but significantly so) in all four CD4+ subsets.

To note about this clone: Its antigen is still unknown.

As every portion of the isolated RNA was reverse transcribed, the sequencing read expressed TCRB transcripts. Sequencing used immunoSEQ multiplex PCR; TCRdb keeps in-frame clones, though not all of them. The sample records 500,000 to 850,000 clones, more than 13% being singletons. This CDR3 contains 13 residues. With V trimmed by 5 bases and J by 7 bases, 3 bases remained unmatched. The germline CDR1 and CDR2 sequences are MGHDK and SYGVNS. The chain employs TRBV25-1 and TRBJ2-1; 9 bases line up with TRBD2. This clonotype originated in a man between 18 and 35 years old with type 1 diabetes. Material: naive CD4+ T cells from blood. The CDR3 is CASSWAGGNEQFF. CDR3 bases: TGTGCCAGCAGTTGGGCGGGGGGGAATGAGCAGTTCTTC.